The 8 T cell receptor beta chains below come from one sample, sequenced in a study of T cell responses to AZD1222 COVID-19 vaccine. Profiled with immunoSEQ multiplex PCR; TCRdb holds only in-frame clones, not every one. This table has 90,000 to 110,000 clones, roughly 87% appearing once. This specimen was peripheral blood, taken on day 0 of AZD1222 vaccination. These receptors all come from an adult in good health.

In its sample, this clone was seen once. The chain joins TRBV7-2 to TRBJ2-7; 10 bases agree with TRBD1. Germline trimming cut 1 base from V and 3 bases from J; bases unmatched to any gene: 3. Germline assignment: CDR1 SGHTA and CDR2 FQGNSA. This CDR3 is built from 15 residues. CDR3 residues: CASSLEGTGVYEQYF. CDR3 sequence (DNA): TGTGCCAGCAGCTTAGAGGGGACAGGGGTCTACGAGCAGTACTTC.

The rearrangement joins TRBV6-5 to TRBJ2-6; D unclear. Per the germline V gene, CDR1 is MNHEY and CDR2 is SVGAGI. The CDR3 is 15 residues long. The germline V and J ends were trimmed by 6 bases and 0 bases, with 9 bases remaining between them. CDR3 nucleotide sequence: TGTGCCAGCAGAATCGCCCTCTCTGGGGCCAACGTCCTGACTTTC. The encoded protein is CASRIALSGANVLTF.

This CDR3 reads CASSPRRGYNEQFF. The CDR3 DNA reads TGTGCCAGCAGCCCGAGGCGAGGGTACAATGAGCAGTTCTTC. The V call is TRBV7-2, the J call TRBJ2-1; D is possibly TRBD2 (5 bases). The CDR3 sequence is 14 residues long. Trimming took off 5 bases at V and 4 bases at J, with 12 bases between the two ends. Germline-derived CDR1 and CDR2 are SGHTA and FQGNSA.

V is TRBV7-8 and J is TRBJ1-5; D might be TRBD1 (6 bases). The CDR3 covers 13 residues. The V and J ends lost 5 bases and 3 bases respectively, with 8 bases between them. Germline lookup yields CDR1 SGHVS and CDR2 FQNEAQ. CDR3 nucleotide sequence: TGTGCCAGCAGCGGGGGGCCCAATCAGCCCCAGCATTTT. It is translated as CASSGGPNQPQHF.

V usage is TRBV10-3 and J usage is TRBJ1-5, with D tentatively TRBD1 (5 bases). In germline, CDR1 is ENHRY, CDR2 SYGVKD. The length of the CDR3 is 14 residues. Trimming took off 4 bases at V and 1 base at J, with 8 bases between the two ends. CDR3 sequence (DNA): TGTGCCATCAGTGGGGCAGGGAGCAATCAGCCCCAGCATTTT. Translated: CAISGAGSNQPQHF.

The V call is TRBV7-3, the J call TRBJ2-1, with 9 bases fitting TRBD2. With V trimmed by 2 bases and J by 4 bases, 3 bases remained unmatched. CDR1 is SGHTA and CDR2 is FQGTGA in the germline V gene. The CDR3 spans 15 residues. CDR3 DNA sequence: TGTGCCAGCAGCTTACAGAGCGGGGGGTACAATGAGCAGTTCTTC. Its protein is CASSLQSGGYNEQFF.

This clone was picked up a small number of times. The J gene is TRBJ2-1, the V gene TRBV4-3, with D tentatively TRBD1 (6 bases). This CDR3 contains 13 residues. V was trimmed by 1 base and J by 8 bases, leaving 9 bases between them. The germline gives CDR1 LGHNA, CDR2 YSLEER. The DNA of the CDR3 is TGCGCCAGCAGCCAAGTTAGGGGGTATGAGCAGTTCTTC. This sequence encodes CASSQVRGYEQFF.

This clone showed up just a few times. The chain links TRBV5-1 to TRBJ1-2, with D possibly matching TRBD1 (6 bases). Trimming stripped 4 bases from V and 6 bases from J, with 16 bases between. Germline loops: CDR1 SGHRS, CDR2 YFSETQ. The CDR3 covers 14 residues. CDR3 nucleotides: TGCGCCAGCAGCAGAACTACAGGGATCGATGGCTACACCTTC. Its translation: CASSRTTGIDGYTF. The variable domain in full, with the rest retrieved from reference TRBV5-1 and TRBJ1-2, is KAGVTQTPRYLIKTRGQQVTLSCSPISGHRSVSWYQQTPGQGLQFLFEYFSETQRNKGNFPGRFSGRQFSNSRSEMNVSTLELGDSALYLCASSRTTGIDGYTFGSGTRLTVV.